These T cell receptor beta chains were read from a single sample in a study of shared clonotypes between healthy human individuals. The protocol was immunoSEQ multiplex PCR, while the TCRdb copy is restricted to in-frame clones and leaves out a portion. The table shows about 2 million clones, with just under 95% occurring only once. The sample taken for sequencing was naive CD8+ T cells sorted from blood. These receptors were taken from a man between 18 and 35 years old in good health. CDR3s include the opening cysteine and the closing phenylalanine or tryptophan. Each record gives: D gene, J gene, V gene, clone size, CDR3 DNA, CDR3 protein. A D gene is named only where the DNA matches it firmly. A row's size may be missing; if present it is once, few, many or a size class.

D gene: TRBD2
J gene: TRBJ2-7
V gene: TRBV28
clone size: NA
CDR3 DNA: TGTGCCAGCAGTTTGGCGGGGGGCTCGTCCTACGAGCAGTACTTC
CDR3 protein: CASSLAGGSSYEQYF

D gene: TRBD2
J gene: TRBJ2-1
V gene: TRBV7-8
clone size: NA
CDR3 DNA: TGTGCCAGCGGGGGGACGGGAGGGCCGGATGAGCAGTTCTTC
CDR3 protein: CASGGTGGPDEQFF

D gene: TRBD2
J gene: TRBJ2-3
V gene: TRBV5-1
clone size: NA
CDR3 DNA: TGCGCCAGCAGCTTGGAGGCTAGCGGGGGGAGCACAGATACGCAGTATTTT
CDR3 protein: CASSLEASGGSTDTQYF

D gene: NA
J gene: TRBJ2-7
V gene: TRBV6-5
clone size: NA
CDR3 DNA: TGTGCCAGCAGTTACTTTCGGGGGTACGAGCAGTACTTC
CDR3 protein: CASSYFRGYEQYF

D gene: NA
J gene: TRBJ2-2
V gene: TRBV7-9
clone size: NA
CDR3 DNA: TGTGCCAGCAGCTTAAGGGGGGACGGGGAGCTGTTTTTT
CDR3 protein: CASSLRGDGELFF

D gene: TRBD2
J gene: TRBJ2-2
V gene: TRBV14
clone size: NA
CDR3 DNA: TGTGCCAGCAGATCGGGACTAGCGGGTCCAAGGAACACCGGGGAGCTGTTTTTT
CDR3 protein: CASRSGLAGPRNTGELFF

D gene: NA
J gene: TRBJ2-3
V gene: TRBV14
clone size: NA
CDR3 DNA: TGTGCCAGCAGCCAAGGGGCAGATACGCAGTATTTT
CDR3 protein: CASSQGADTQYF

D gene: TRBD1
J gene: TRBJ2-7
V gene: TRBV7-9
clone size: NA
CDR3 DNA: TGTGCCAGCAGCCAACCGGGACAGGACTCCTACGAGCAGTACTTC
CDR3 protein: CASSQPGQDSYEQYF

D gene: NA
J gene: TRBJ2-5
V gene: TRBV7-2
clone size: once
CDR3 DNA: TGTGCCAGCAGCCTATTCCCCCAAGAGACCCAGTACTTC
CDR3 protein: CASSLFPQETQYF

D gene: NA
J gene: TRBJ2-1
V gene: TRBV9
clone size: NA
CDR3 DNA: TGTGCCAGCAGCGTAGGGGGCTCGGTTGATGAGCAGTTCTTC
CDR3 protein: CASSVGGSVDEQFF

D gene: NA
J gene: TRBJ2-1
V gene: TRBV12-5
clone size: NA
CDR3 DNA: TGTGCTAGTGGGACCGGGCACTCCTACAATGAGCAGTTCTTC
CDR3 protein: CASGTGHSYNEQFF

D gene: TRBD1
J gene: TRBJ1-2
V gene: TRBV19
clone size: NA
CDR3 DNA: TGTGCCAGTAGTATTGACCCATTTGAGACAGGGATACATGGCTACACCTTC
CDR3 protein: CASSIDPFETGIHGYTF

D gene: NA
J gene: TRBJ2-3
V gene: TRBV6-5
clone size: NA
CDR3 DNA: TGTGCCAGCAGTTACCCGAGCGGTCGGGGCACAGATACGCAGTATTTT
CDR3 protein: CASSYPSGRGTDTQYF

D gene: NA
J gene: TRBJ2-7
V gene: TRBV6-6
clone size: NA
CDR3 DNA: TGTGCCAGCAGTTACTCGAGTCTGGTCCCCTCCTACGAGCAGTACTTC
CDR3 protein: CASSYSSLVPSYEQYF

D gene: TRBD2
J gene: TRBJ2-2
V gene: TRBV4-3
clone size: NA
CDR3 DNA: TGCGCCAGCAGCCAAGTAGCGGGAGATTTCACCGGGGAGCTGTTTTTT
CDR3 protein: CASSQVAGDFTGELFF

D gene: NA
J gene: TRBJ2-7
V gene: TRBV5-1
clone size: few
CDR3 DNA: TGCGCCAGCAGCTACTTAGAGGGGGGCGAGCAGTACTTC
CDR3 protein: CASSYLEGGEQYF

D gene: NA
J gene: TRBJ1-5
V gene: TRBV19
clone size: NA
CDR3 DNA: TGTGCCAGTAGTATCACAGACTATAGCAATCAGCCCCAGCATTTT
CDR3 protein: CASSITDYSNQPQHF

D gene: NA
J gene: TRBJ1-1
V gene: TRBV30
clone size: few
CDR3 DNA: TGTGCCTGGGGACGGAACACTGAAGCTTTCTTT
CDR3 protein: CAWGRNTEAFF

D gene: TRBD1
J gene: TRBJ2-7
V gene: TRBV9
clone size: NA
CDR3 DNA: TGTGCCAGCAGCCCCCCGGGGTCGACAGGGTGGCCCTACGAGCAGTACTTC
CDR3 protein: CASSPPGSTGWPYEQYF

D gene: NA
J gene: TRBJ1-2
V gene: TRBV7-9
clone size: NA
CDR3 DNA: TGTGCCAGCAGCTTTGGGGACCTCTATGGCTACACCTTC
CDR3 protein: CASSFGDLYGYTF

D gene: NA
J gene: TRBJ1-1
V gene: TRBV18
clone size: NA
CDR3 DNA: TGTGCCAGCTCAGAACACCCGACAGGCCCGAACACTGAAGCTTTCTTT
CDR3 protein: CASSEHPTGPNTEAFF

D gene: NA
J gene: TRBJ1-1
V gene: TRBV5-1
clone size: NA
CDR3 DNA: TGCGCCAGCAGCTTGGCATCAGGGGTCATGAACACTGAAGCTTTCTTT
CDR3 protein: CASSLASGVMNTEAFF

D gene: NA
J gene: TRBJ1-5
V gene: TRBV9
clone size: NA
CDR3 DNA: TGTGCCAGCAGCCCTTATGAAGGGGGTCAGCCCCAGCATTTT
CDR3 protein: CASSPYEGGQPQHF

D gene: NA
J gene: TRBJ2-7
V gene: TRBV6-5
clone size: NA
CDR3 DNA: TGTGCCAGCAGTTACTCGAACTCATACGAGCAGTACTTC
CDR3 protein: CASSYSNSYEQYF

D gene: NA
J gene: TRBJ2-5
V gene: TRBV2
clone size: NA
CDR3 DNA: TGTGCCAGCAGTGAACCCCCCATTGTGAGGCGCCAAGAGACCCAGTACTTC
CDR3 protein: CASSEPPIVRRQETQYF

D gene: NA
J gene: TRBJ1-1
V gene: TRBV5-1
clone size: NA
CDR3 DNA: TGCGCCAGCAGCTGGGACGGTTTGAACACTGAAGCTTTCTTT
CDR3 protein: CASSWDGLNTEAFF

D gene: NA
J gene: TRBJ2-7
V gene: TRBV19
clone size: NA
CDR3 DNA: TGTGCCAGTAGTATGGGGAGCCACGAGCAGTACTTC
CDR3 protein: CASSMGSHEQYF

D gene: TRBD1
J gene: TRBJ2-7
V gene: TRBV7-9
clone size: NA
CDR3 DNA: TGTGCCAGCAGCTTGAGGACAGGGGGGACCTACGAGCAGTACTTC
CDR3 protein: CASSLRTGGTYEQYF

D gene: NA
J gene: TRBJ1-3
V gene: TRBV2
clone size: NA
CDR3 DNA: TGTGCCAGCAGTGAGGGACAAAGCACTGGAAACACCATATATTTT
CDR3 protein: CASSEGQSTGNTIYF

D gene: TRBD1
J gene: TRBJ1-3
V gene: TRBV11-2
clone size: NA
CDR3 DNA: TGTGCCAGCAGCGCCGGGACAGGGCTCTCTGGAAACACCATATATTTT
CDR3 protein: CASSAGTGLSGNTIYF

D gene: NA
J gene: TRBJ2-7
V gene: TRBV10-2
clone size: NA
CDR3 DNA: TGCGCCAGCAGTAAGGGCAGGCTGTACGAGCAGTACTTC
CDR3 protein: CASSKGRLYEQYF

D gene: TRBD2
J gene: TRBJ2-2
V gene: TRBV29-1
clone size: NA
CDR3 DNA: TGCAGCTTTGCGGGAGCTGGGGGGGAGCTGTTTTTT
CDR3 protein: CSFAGAGGELFF

D gene: TRBD1
J gene: TRBJ2-1
V gene: TRBV13
clone size: NA
CDR3 DNA: TGTGCCAGCAGCGCTTCCGGGACAGGGCCCCACAATGAGCAGTTCTTC
CDR3 protein: CASSASGTGPHNEQFF

D gene: TRBD1
J gene: TRBJ2-7
V gene: TRBV7-9
clone size: NA
CDR3 DNA: TGTGCCAGCAGCGTCACAGGGGGCGCGATGTCCGAGCAGTACTTC
CDR3 protein: CASSVTGGAMSEQYF

D gene: TRBD2
J gene: TRBJ2-3
V gene: TRBV6-1
clone size: NA
CDR3 DNA: TGTGCCAGCAGTGGCAGGACTAGCTTCTCCGATACGCAGTATTTT
CDR3 protein: CASSGRTSFSDTQYF

D gene: NA
J gene: TRBJ2-5
V gene: TRBV15
clone size: NA
CDR3 DNA: TGTGCCACCGGTCTTTTCGAGGGGACCCAGTACTTC
CDR3 protein: CATGLFEGTQYF

D gene: NA
J gene: TRBJ1-2
V gene: TRBV4-1
clone size: NA
CDR3 DNA: TGCGCCAGCAGCCAAGGCGCCCGGGGGGGAGATGGCTACACCTTC
CDR3 protein: CASSQGARGGDGYTF

D gene: TRBD1
J gene: TRBJ2-7
V gene: TRBV27
clone size: NA
CDR3 DNA: TGTGCCAGCAGTTTCGGGACAGGGAGTAACGAGCAGTACTTC
CDR3 protein: CASSFGTGSNEQYF

D gene: TRBD1
J gene: TRBJ1-4
V gene: TRBV7-9
clone size: NA
CDR3 DNA: TGTGCCAGCAGCCCCCTCCAGGGGGAAGGTGAAAAACTGTTTTTT
CDR3 protein: CASSPLQGEGEKLFF

D gene: NA
J gene: TRBJ1-5
V gene: TRBV19
clone size: NA
CDR3 DNA: TGTGCCAGTACCTCATGGATTGGGTGGGGGGACGGTAGTCAGCCCCAGCATTTT
CDR3 protein: CASTSWIGWGDGSQPQHF

D gene: NA
J gene: TRBJ1-5
V gene: TRBV12-5
clone size: NA
CDR3 DNA: TGTGCTAGTGCCTGGGACAGCAATCAGCCCCAGCATTTT
CDR3 protein: CASAWDSNQPQHF

D gene: NA
J gene: TRBJ2-7
V gene: TRBV11-2
clone size: NA
CDR3 DNA: TGTGCCAGCAGCTTAGAGTATCGGTACGAGCAGTACTTC
CDR3 protein: CASSLEYRYEQYF

D gene: NA
J gene: TRBJ2-5
V gene: TRBV9
clone size: NA
CDR3 DNA: TGTGCCAGCAGCGTAGCAGGGTCATGGGAGACCCAGTACTTC
CDR3 protein: CASSVAGSWETQYF

D gene: TRBD2
J gene: TRBJ2-1
V gene: TRBV19
clone size: NA
CDR3 DNA: TGTGCCAGTTCGGACGGTGCCGGGGGGGCAGTGGATGAGCAGTTCTTC
CDR3 protein: CASSDGAGGAVDEQFF

D gene: NA
J gene: TRBJ2-7
V gene: TRBV9
clone size: NA
CDR3 DNA: TGTGCCAGCAGCCCCCCTGGAACCTACGAGCAGTACTTC
CDR3 protein: CASSPPGTYEQYF